The 14 T cell receptor beta chains below all came from one sample that was sequenced in a study of shared clonotypes between healthy human individuals. TCRdb's table, derived via immunoSEQ multiplex PCR, lists solely in-frame clones and lacks some. The repertoire consists of around 1 million clones, with 76% occurring once and the leading ten covering about 1.5%. Sequenced material: memory CD4+ T cells sorted from blood. Subset specified: CD45RA-negative fraction. These receptors were taken from a man aged 18 to 30 in good health.

This chain joins TRBV18 and TRBJ2-5, with 8 bases identical to TRBD1. Trimming at V came to 6 bases and at J to 7 bases, leaving 10 bases not matched to a gene. The CDR3 loop spans 14 amino acids. Germline V lookup: CDR1 KGHSH, CDR2 LQKENI. CDR3 in amino acids: CASSGDRSSTTQYF. The CDR3 nucleotides read TGTGCCAGCTCCGGGGACAGGTCCTCAACGACCCAGTACTTC.

This clone occurred a few times. The rearrangement joins TRBV5-1 to TRBJ2-7, with D possibly being TRBD1 or TRBD2 (6 bases each). This CDR3 has 14 residues. Trimming took 1 base from V and 2 from J, leaving 10 bases between them. CDR1 and CDR2 (germline): SGHRS, YFSETQ. The CDR3 DNA is TGCGCCAGCAGCTTGAGGGGGGTACCCTACGAGCAGTACTTC. The encoded protein is CASSLRGVPYEQYF.

This chain uses TRBV6-6 with TRBJ2-5; 8 bases match TRBD2. Germline CDR1 MNHNY, CDR2 SVGAGI (reference sequence). Trimming took 6 bases from V and 5 from J; bases not matched to a gene: 2. CDR3 length: 12 amino acids. In nucleotides, the CDR3 is TGTGCCAGCAGGGTAGCGGGGGAGACCCAGTACTTC. Protein product: CASRVAGETQYF.

This chain joins TRBV6-1 and TRBJ1-5; 7 bases line up with TRBD1. CDR1 and CDR2 (germline): MNHNS, SASEGT. The CDR3 is 14 amino acids. J gave up 6 bases and V 9 bases, and 11 bases lay outside the gene matches. The CDR3 spells CASTPGGGGQPQHF. CDR3 nucleotides: TGTGCCAGTACCCCAGGGGGGGGAGGTCAGCCCCAGCATTTT.

This clone was counted once. V gene TRBV30 combines with J gene TRBJ2-5; the D is unclear. Trimming shortened V by 4 bases and J by 5 bases, and 8 bases separated the two germline ends. This CDR3 comprises 11 residues. Per germline, CDR1 GTSNPN and CDR2 SVGIG (reference sequence). DNA for the CDR3: TGTGCCTGGAATAATCGGGAGACCCAGTACTTC. Amino acid sequence: CAWNNRETQYF. The full variable domain, with the rest looked up from reference TRBV30 and TRBJ2-5, is SQTIHQWPATLVQPVGSPLSLECTVEGTSNPNLYWYRQAAGRGLQLLFYSVGIGQISSEVPQNLSASRPQDRQFILSSKKLLLSDSGFYLCAWNNRETQYFGPGTRLLVL.

The chain has TRBV5-1 and TRBJ1-4, with D uncertain. Trimming removed 2 bases from V and 5 bases from J, with 10 bases in between. This CDR3 has 14 residues. The germline V gene encodes CDR1 SGHRS and CDR2 YFSETQ. The CDR3 DNA sequence: TGCGCCAGCAGCTTAGAGAACGGGAATGAAAAACTGTTTTTT. It specifies CASSLENGNEKLFF.

The CDR3 sequence: CASSRNGQIEAFF. CDR3 nucleotide sequence: TGTGCCAGCAGCCGAAACGGACAAATTGAAGCTTTCTTT. This chain uses TRBV7-2 with TRBJ1-1, with D possibly TRBD1 on 5 matching bases. The CDR3 covers 13 residues. Trimming stripped 5 bases from V and 7 bases from J, with 14 bases between. Germline V gene sequence: CDR1 SGHTA, CDR2 FQGNSA.

This clone has a count of ten or more. The chain joins TRBV6-1 to TRBJ2-7, with 7 positions matching TRBD2. The CDR3 runs 15 residues. Germline V gives CDR1 MNHNS, CDR2 SASEGT. With 6 bases clipped from V and 3 bases from J, the junction kept 11 bases outside the gene matches. In DNA, the CDR3 is TGTGCCAGCAGAGCGGGGACTGAAGTAGTCTACGAGCAGTACTTC. The encoded protein is CASRAGTEVVYEQYF.

V is TRBV13 and J is TRBJ2-3, with D maybe TRBD1 (5 bases). Germline CDR1 reads PRHDT; CDR2 reads FYEKMQ (reference sequence). V was clipped by 9 bases and J by 0 bases, with 10 bases between them. CDR3 length: 13 residues. The DNA for the CDR3 is TGTGCCAGTAACAGGAGAAGCACAGATACGCAGTATTTT. Translated: CASNRRSTDTQYF.

The rearrangement uses TRBV5-1 and TRBJ2-2; 8 nucleotides align to TRBD1. The CDR3 runs to 15 residues. J lost 1 base, V lost 4 bases, and 3 bases had no gene match. Germline V gene lookup returns CDR1 SGHRS and CDR2 YFSETQ. The DNA of the CDR3 is TGCGCCAGCAGCCAAGGGACAGGGAACACCGGGGAGCTGTTTTTT. This encodes CASSQGTGNTGELFF.

The chain couples TRBV30 to TRBJ2-7; TRBD2 matches at 7 bases. Per the germline V gene, CDR1 is GTSNPN and CDR2 is SVGIG (reference sequence). The CDR3 totals 14 residues. The J segment lost 3 bases and the V segment lost 3 bases, leaving 8 bases of the junction unmatched. The CDR3 bases are TGTGCCTGGAGCGGCGGGGGAACTCGCTACGAGCAGTACTTC. Amino acids: CAWSGGGTRYEQYF.

This rearrangement joins TRBV25-1 to TRBJ2-1, with D uncertain. The germline CDR1 and CDR2 sequences are MGHDK and SYGVNS. The CDR3 contains 11 residues. V was clipped by 7 bases and J by 5 bases, with 6 bases between them. The CDR3, as DNA: TGTGCCAGCACGGGTGACAATGAGCAGTTCTTC. It codes for CASTGDNEQFF.

The gene calls are TRBV30 and TRBJ2-7; TRBD1 is a possible D gene (5 bases). The ends were cut back, 0 bases at V and 5 bases at J, with 11 bases in the middle. The CDR3 has 13 amino acids. Germline lookup yields CDR1 GTSNPN and CDR2 SVGIG (reference sequence). This chain's CDR3 is CAWSVGVWHEQYF. The DNA of the CDR3 is TGTGCCTGGAGTGTAGGGGTTTGGCACGAGCAGTACTTC.

The chain recombines TRBV7-9 with TRBJ1-1, with D possibly being TRBD1 (6 bases). This CDR3 contains 17 residues. Trimming took off 8 bases at V and 5 bases at J, with 27 bases between the two ends. From germline, CDR1 is SEHNR and CDR2 FQNEAQ (reference sequence). For the CDR3, the DNA is TGTGCCAGCCCAGGCACGGCCGTTGCCAGGGGTCAGACTGAAGCTTTCTTT. Protein: CASPGTAVARGQTEAFF.